Listed here are 9 T cell receptor beta chains from one sample, sequenced in a study of Ad26.COV2.S vaccination and SARS-CoV-2 variants. Only in-frame clones appear in the TCRdb table, and some are missing; sequencing was by immunoSEQ multiplex PCR. The sample gives about 180,000 clones, 87% of which show up once; 4.5% to 7.5% is in the top ten. This sample comprised peripheral blood, obtained after recovery from COVID-19. The receptors were sampled from a human donor who had recovered from COVID-19.

V is TRBV7-9 and J is TRBJ1-4; no definite D call. Germline V gene lookup returns CDR1 SEHNR and CDR2 FQNEAQ (reference sequence). V was clipped by 0 bases and J by 8 bases, with 13 bases between them. The CDR3 has 15 amino acids. The DNA of the CDR3 is TGTGCCAGCAGCTTAGCTCTTCCTTTGGGGGAAAAACTGTTTTTT. Its protein product is CASSLALPLGEKLFF.

The V call is TRBV19, the J call TRBJ1-1; D not resolved. Germline CDR1 LNHDA, CDR2 SQIVND (reference sequence). V dropped 7 bases and J dropped 5 bases, with 8 bases sitting between them. This CDR3 spans 11 amino acids. CDR3 bases: TGTGCCAGTACAAGATGGACTGAAGCTTTCTTT. It is translated as CASTRWTEAFF.

This clone was seen a single time. The CDR3 is CASSAGQGLGYTF. The CDR3 bases are TGTGCCAGCAGCGCGGGACAGGGGCTTGGCTACACCTTC. The chain links TRBV5-5 to TRBJ1-2; TRBD1 matches 10 bases. The germline gives CDR1 SGHKS, CDR2 YYEKEE (reference sequence). The CDR3 is made up of 13 amino acids. The V gene end was trimmed by 4 bases and the J gene end by 7 bases; junction bases not matched to a gene: 4.

The V call is TRBV13, the J call TRBJ1-2; a weak D match, TRBD1 (5 bases). The CDR3 is 13 amino acids. Germline V gives CDR1 PRHDT, CDR2 FYEKMQ (reference sequence). V dropped 3 bases and J dropped 5 bases, with 10 bases sitting between them. The CDR3 region has the DNA TGTGCCAGCAGCTTGGGCGGGGGTTATGGCTACACCTTC. Translating gives CASSLGGGYGYTF.

This clone is labeled as medium-sized (0.01 to 0.1%). In DNA form, the CDR3 reads TGTGCCAGCAGTTTAAACGGACGGAACAATGAGCAGTTCTTC. This encodes CASSLNGRNNEQFF. This chain links TRBV28 with TRBJ2-1; D is undetermined. Germline loops: CDR1 MDHEN, CDR2 SYDVKM. The CDR3 is 14 amino acids. Deletions cut 2 bases from V and 5 bases from J, with 10 bases between.

The chain employs TRBV4-1 and TRBJ2-3; D ambiguous. CDR3 length: 14 amino acids. CDR1 and CDR2 from the germline V gene are MGHRA and YSYEKL. The V end lost 0 bases, the J end lost 5 bases, and 9 bases lay between the germline ends. The CDR3 reads CASSQERIGDTQYF. In nucleotides, the CDR3 is TGCGCCAGCAGCCAAGAGAGGATCGGAGATACGCAGTATTTT.

J is TRBJ2-3 and V is TRBV25-1; D is undetermined. The CDR3 totals 14 residues. Germline CDR1 MGHDK, CDR2 SYGVNS. V was pared by 4 bases and J by 4 bases, with 12 bases between. The CDR3 protein is CASSVSHNADTQYF. The CDR3 nucleotides are TGTGCCAGCAGTGTATCCCACAACGCAGATACGCAGTATTTT.

The chain couples TRBV7-9 to TRBJ1-4; the match to TRBD1 covers 7 bases. Looked up from germline, CDR1 is SEHNR and CDR2 is FQNEAQ (reference sequence). The CDR3 is 14 residues long. J was trimmed by 3 bases and V by 6 bases; bases with no gene match: 4. The CDR3 reads CASRPGQSNEKLFF. The CDR3 DNA reads as TGTGCCAGCAGACCGGGACAGTCTAATGAAAAACTGTTTTTT.

J is TRBJ2-1 and V is TRBV6-5; TRBD1 agrees at 10 bases. The ends lost 4 bases at V and 7 bases at J; junction bases unmatched: 4. CDR3 length: 14 residues. Germline CDR1 reads MNHEY; CDR2 reads SVGAGI. The CDR3 loop is CASSSRTGGNEQFF. CDR3 nucleotides: TGTGCCAGCAGTTCCCGGACAGGGGGGAATGAGCAGTTCTTC.